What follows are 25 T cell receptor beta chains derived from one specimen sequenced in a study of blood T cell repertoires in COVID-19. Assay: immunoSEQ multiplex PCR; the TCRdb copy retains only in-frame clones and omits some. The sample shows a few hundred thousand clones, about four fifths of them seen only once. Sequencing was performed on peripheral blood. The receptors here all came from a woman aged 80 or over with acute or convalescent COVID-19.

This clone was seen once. The CDR3 region is CATSPAGGPQTGELFF. CDR3 in DNA: TGTGCCACCAGCCCCGCGGGGGGGCCGCAAACCGGGGAGCTGTTTTTT. The chain is built from TRBV15 and TRBJ2-2; 9 bases are shared with TRBD2. V lost 5 bases to trimming and J lost 5 bases; unmatched junction nucleotides: 9. Germline CDR1 is LNHNV and CDR2 is YYDKDF (reference sequence). This CDR3 spans 16 amino acids.

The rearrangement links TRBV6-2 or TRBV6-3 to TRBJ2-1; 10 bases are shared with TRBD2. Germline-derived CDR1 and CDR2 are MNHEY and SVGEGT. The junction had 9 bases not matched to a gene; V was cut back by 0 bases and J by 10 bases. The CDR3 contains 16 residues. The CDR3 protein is CASSYSGLAGVGEQFF. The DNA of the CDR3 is TGTGCCAGCAGTTACTCAGGCCTAGCGGGGGTCGGGGAGCAGTTCTTC.

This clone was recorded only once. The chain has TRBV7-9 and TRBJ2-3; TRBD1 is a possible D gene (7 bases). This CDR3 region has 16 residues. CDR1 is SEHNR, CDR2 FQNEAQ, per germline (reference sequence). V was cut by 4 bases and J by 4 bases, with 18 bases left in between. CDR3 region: CASSSSGQGVADTQYF. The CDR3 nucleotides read TGTGCCAGCAGCTCGAGCGGGCAGGGGGTCGCAGATACGCAGTATTTT.

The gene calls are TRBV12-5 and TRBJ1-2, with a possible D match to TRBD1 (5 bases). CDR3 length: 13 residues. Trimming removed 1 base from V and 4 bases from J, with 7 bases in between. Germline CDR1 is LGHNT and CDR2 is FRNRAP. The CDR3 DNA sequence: TGTGCTAGTGGTTTGGGACAGATCTATGGCTACACCTTC. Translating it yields CASGLGQIYGYTF.

In nucleotides, the CDR3 is TGTGCCAGCAGTTTTACCAGGGGTTATCAGCCCCAGCATTTT. It specifies CASSFTRGYQPQHF. The chain uses TRBV27 and TRBJ1-5; possible D gene TRBD1, 6 bases. Germline lookup yields CDR1 MNHEY and CDR2 SMNVEV (reference sequence). V shed 3 bases and J shed 5 bases, with 11 bases lying between them. The CDR3 length is 14 residues.

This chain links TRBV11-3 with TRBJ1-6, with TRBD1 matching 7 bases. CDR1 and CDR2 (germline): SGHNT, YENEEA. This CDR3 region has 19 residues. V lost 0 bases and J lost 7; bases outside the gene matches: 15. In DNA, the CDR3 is TGTGCCAGCAGCTTAGACCCGACGCAGGGGGACGGGAAGAATTCACCCCTCCACTTT. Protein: CASSLDPTQGDGKNSPLHF.

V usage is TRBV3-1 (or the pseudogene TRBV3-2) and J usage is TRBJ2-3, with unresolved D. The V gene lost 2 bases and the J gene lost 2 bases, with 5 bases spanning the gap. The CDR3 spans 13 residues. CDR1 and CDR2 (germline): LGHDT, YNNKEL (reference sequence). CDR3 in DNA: TGTGCCAGCAGCCAACCTTACACAGATACGCAGTATTTT. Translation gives CASSQPYTDTQYF.

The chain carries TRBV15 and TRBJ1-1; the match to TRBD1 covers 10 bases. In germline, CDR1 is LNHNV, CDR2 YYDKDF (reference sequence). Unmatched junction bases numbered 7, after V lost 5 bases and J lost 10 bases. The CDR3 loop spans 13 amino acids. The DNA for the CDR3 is TGTGCCACCAGCGCGGACAGGGGGAGAGGAGCTTTCTTT. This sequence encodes CATSADRGRGAFF.

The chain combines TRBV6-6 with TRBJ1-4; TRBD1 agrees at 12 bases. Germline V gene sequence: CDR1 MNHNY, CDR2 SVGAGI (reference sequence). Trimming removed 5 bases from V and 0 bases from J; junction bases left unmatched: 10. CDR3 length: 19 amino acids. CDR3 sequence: CASSPRDRGQVATNEKLFF. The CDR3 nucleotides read TGTGCCAGCAGTCCACGGGACAGGGGGCAAGTCGCAACTAATGAAAAACTGTTTTTT.

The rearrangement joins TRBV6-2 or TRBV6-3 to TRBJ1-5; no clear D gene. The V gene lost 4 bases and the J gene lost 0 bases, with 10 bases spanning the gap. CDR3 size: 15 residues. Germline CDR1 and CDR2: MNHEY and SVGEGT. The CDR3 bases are TGTGCCAGCAGTTTGGAGGGTATTAGCAATCAGCCCCAGCATTTT. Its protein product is CASSLEGISNQPQHF.

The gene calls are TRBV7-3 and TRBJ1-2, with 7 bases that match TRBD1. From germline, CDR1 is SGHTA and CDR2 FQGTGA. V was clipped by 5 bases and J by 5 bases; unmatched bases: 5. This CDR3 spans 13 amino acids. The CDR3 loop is CASSPDRAYGYTF. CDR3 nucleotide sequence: TGTGCCAGCAGCCCTGACAGGGCTTATGGCTACACCTTC.

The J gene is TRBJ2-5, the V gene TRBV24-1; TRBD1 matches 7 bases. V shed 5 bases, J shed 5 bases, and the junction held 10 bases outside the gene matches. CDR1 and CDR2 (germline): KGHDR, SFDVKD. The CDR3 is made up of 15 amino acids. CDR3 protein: CATSASRTGGETQYF. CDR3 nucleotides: TGTGCCACCAGTGCCTCCAGGACAGGTGGGGAGACCCAGTACTTC.

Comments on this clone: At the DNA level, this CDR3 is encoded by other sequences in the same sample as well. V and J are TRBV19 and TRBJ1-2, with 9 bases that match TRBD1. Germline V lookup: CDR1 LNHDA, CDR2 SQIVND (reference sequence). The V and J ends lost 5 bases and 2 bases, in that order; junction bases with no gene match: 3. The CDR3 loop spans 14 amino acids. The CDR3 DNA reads TGTGCCAGTAGTCCCGGGACAGGGAACTATGGCTACACCTTC. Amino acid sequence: CASSPGTGNYGYTF.

CDR3 sequence reads: CSVDRQGVDGYTF. CDR3 DNA sequence: TGCAGCGTTGACAGACAGGGAGTTGATGGCTACACCTTC. The rearrangement uses TRBV29-1 and TRBJ1-2, with 7 positions matching TRBD1. CDR3 size: 13 residues. Germline values: CDR1 SQVTM, CDR2 ANQGSEA. The V gene end was trimmed by 3 bases and the J gene end by 6 bases; junction bases not matched to a gene: 7.

The CDR3 here is CASSMVAGLAKNIQYF. CDR3 coding DNA: TGTGCCAGTAGTATGGTAGCGGGTCTAGCCAAAAACATTCAGTACTTC. This chain joins TRBV19 and TRBJ2-4; 7 nucleotides match TRBD2. CDR1 is LNHDA, CDR2 SQIVND, per germline (reference sequence). This CDR3 has 16 residues. The V segment lost 3 bases and the J segment 0 bases; nucleotides outside the gene matches: 5.

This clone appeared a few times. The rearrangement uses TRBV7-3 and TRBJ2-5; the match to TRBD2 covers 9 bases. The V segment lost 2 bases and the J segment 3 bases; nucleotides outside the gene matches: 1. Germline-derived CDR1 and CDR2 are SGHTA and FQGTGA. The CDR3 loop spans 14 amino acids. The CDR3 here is CASSLVAGEETQYF. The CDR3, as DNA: TGTGCCAGCAGCTTAGTAGCGGGGGAAGAGACCCAGTACTTC.

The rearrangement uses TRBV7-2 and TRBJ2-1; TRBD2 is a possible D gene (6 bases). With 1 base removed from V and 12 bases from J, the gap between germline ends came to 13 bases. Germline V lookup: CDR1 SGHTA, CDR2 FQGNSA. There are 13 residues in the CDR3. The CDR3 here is CASSLDLWGGQFF. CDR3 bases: TGTGCCAGCAGCTTAGATTTGTGGGGAGGGCAGTTCTTC.

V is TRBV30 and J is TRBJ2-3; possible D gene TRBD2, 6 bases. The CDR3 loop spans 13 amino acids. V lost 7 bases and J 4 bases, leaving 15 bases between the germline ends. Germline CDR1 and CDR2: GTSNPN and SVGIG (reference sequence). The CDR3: CAFTRRRADTQYF. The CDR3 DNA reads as TGTGCCTTCACGCGGCGGAGGGCAGATACGCAGTATTTT.

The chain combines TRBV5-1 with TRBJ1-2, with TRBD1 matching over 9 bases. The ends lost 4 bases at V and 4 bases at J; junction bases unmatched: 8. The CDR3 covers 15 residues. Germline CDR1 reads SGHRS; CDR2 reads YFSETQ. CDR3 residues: CASSPGDREVYGYTF. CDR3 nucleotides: TGCGCCAGCAGCCCCGGGGACAGGGAGGTCTATGGCTACACCTTC.

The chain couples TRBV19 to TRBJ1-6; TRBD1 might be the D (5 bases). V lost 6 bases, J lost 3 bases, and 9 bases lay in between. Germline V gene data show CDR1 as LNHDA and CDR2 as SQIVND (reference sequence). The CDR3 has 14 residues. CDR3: CASSPTDYNSPLHF. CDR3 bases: TGTGCCAGTAGCCCGACAGACTATAATTCACCCCTCCACTTT.

In DNA form, the CDR3 reads TGTGCCAGTAGCAATGGACTAGCGGGACCCACCGGGGAGCTGTTTTTT. The encoded protein is CASSNGLAGPTGELFF. The V call is TRBV19, the J call TRBJ2-2; the match to TRBD2 covers 12 bases. The V segment lost 6 bases and the J segment 4 bases; nucleotides outside the gene matches: 6. The germline V gene encodes CDR1 LNHDA and CDR2 SQIVND (reference sequence). The CDR3 sequence is 16 residues long.

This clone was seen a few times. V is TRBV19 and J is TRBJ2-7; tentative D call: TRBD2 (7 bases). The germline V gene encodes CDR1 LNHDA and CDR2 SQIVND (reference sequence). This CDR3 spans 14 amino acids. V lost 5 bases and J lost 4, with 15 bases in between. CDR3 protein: CASSGGGQTYEQYF. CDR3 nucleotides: TGTGCCAGTAGTGGGGGGGGCCAAACTTACGAGCAGTACTTC.

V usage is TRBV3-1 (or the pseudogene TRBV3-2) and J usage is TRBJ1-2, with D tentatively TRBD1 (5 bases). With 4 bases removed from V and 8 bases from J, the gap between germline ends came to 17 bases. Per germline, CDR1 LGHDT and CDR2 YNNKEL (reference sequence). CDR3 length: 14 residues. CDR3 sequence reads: CASSPGRESFGYTF. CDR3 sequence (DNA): TGTGCCAGCAGCCCGGGGCGGGAAAGTTTCGGCTACACCTTC.

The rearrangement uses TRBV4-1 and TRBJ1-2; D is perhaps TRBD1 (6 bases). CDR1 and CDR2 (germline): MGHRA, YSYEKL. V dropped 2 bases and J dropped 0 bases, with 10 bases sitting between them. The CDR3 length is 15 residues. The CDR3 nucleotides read TGCGCCAGCAGCCAACCCGGACAGACTAACTATGGCTACACCTTC. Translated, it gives CASSQPGQTNYGYTF.

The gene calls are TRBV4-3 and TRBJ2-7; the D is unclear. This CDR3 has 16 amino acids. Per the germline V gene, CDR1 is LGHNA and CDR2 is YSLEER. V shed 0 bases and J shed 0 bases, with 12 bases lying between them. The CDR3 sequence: CASSQDLGLVSYEQYF. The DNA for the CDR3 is TGCGCCAGCAGCCAAGATCTTGGGCTGGTCTCCTACGAGCAGTACTTC.